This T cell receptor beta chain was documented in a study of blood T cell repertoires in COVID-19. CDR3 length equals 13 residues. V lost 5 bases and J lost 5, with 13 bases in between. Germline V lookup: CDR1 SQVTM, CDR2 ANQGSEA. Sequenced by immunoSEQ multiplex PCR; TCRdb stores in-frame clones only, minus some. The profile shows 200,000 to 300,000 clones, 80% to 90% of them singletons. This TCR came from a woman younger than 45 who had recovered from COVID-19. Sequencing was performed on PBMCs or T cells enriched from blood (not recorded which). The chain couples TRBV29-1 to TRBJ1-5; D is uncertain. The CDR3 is CSVRAGADQPQHF. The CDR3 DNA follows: TGCAGCGTTCGGGCGGGCGCGGATCAGCCCCAGCATTTT.